This record looks at one TCR beta chain sequence and its context. CDR3 length equals 13 residues. The V end was cut by 6 bases, the J end by 8 bases, with 16 bases between. The protocol was immunoSEQ multiplex PCR, while the TCRdb copy is restricted to in-frame clones and leaves out a portion. The sample lists roughly 120,000 clones; around 92% were seen once. This entry comes from a study of T cell responses to AZD1222 COVID-19 vaccine. The sample was peripheral blood, taken on day 0 of AZD1222 vaccination. The chain joins TRBV12-3 or TRBV12-4 to TRBJ1-2; D gene ambiguous. This receptor was taken from an adult in good health. The CDR3 bases are TGTGCCAGCAGGAACTCTTTAGTGGGCGGCTACACCTTC. This gives the protein CASRNSLVGGYTF.